These T cell receptor beta chains were read from a single sample in a study of blood T cell repertoires in COVID-19. Clones were sequenced by immunoSEQ multiplex PCR, and TCRdb holds only the in-frame ones, with some missing. The repertoire holds some 450,000 clones, with about 90% as singletons. The source material was peripheral blood. The source is a man in his late teens or twenties with COVID-19, enrolled during active disease. The CDR3 runs from the conserved cysteine through the conserved F or W. A D gene is named only where the DNA matches it firmly. The listing skips clone size in some rows; elsewhere it reads once, few, many or a size class.

j_call	d_call	clone_size	v_call	cdr3_nt	cdr3_aa
TRBJ2-7	TRBD2	-	TRBV9	TGTGCCAGCAGCGTAGAGCCGGGGAGGGGCGAGCAGTACTTC	CASSVEPGRGEQYF
TRBJ2-6	-	-	TRBV19	TGTGCCAGTAGTAAGTTGAGCTCTGGGGCCAACGTCCTGACTTTC	CASSKLSSGANVLTF
TRBJ2-2	-	-	TRBV28	TGTGCCAGCAGTCGGCCTGGGAGTCCTAACACCGGGGAGCTGTTTTTT	CASSRPGSPNTGELFF
TRBJ2-7	-	-	TRBV6-5	TGTGCCAGCAGTCGGCTCGGGGGAACCTACGAGCAGTACTTC	CASSRLGGTYEQYF
TRBJ2-3	TRBD2	-	TRBV24-1	TGTGCCACCAGTGGGGCGGGGGTAGGCACAGATACGCAGTATTTT	CATSGAGVGTDTQYF
TRBJ2-3	TRBD2	-	TRBV5-4	TGTGCCAGCAGCTACGGCGGGAGAGGGAGAACAGATACGCAGTATTTT	CASSYGGRGRTDTQYF
TRBJ2-5	-	-	TRBV5-1	TGCGCCAGCAAGATAAGCACCGAAGAGACCCAGTACTTC	CASKISTEETQYF
TRBJ2-1	TRBD2	few	TRBV3-1/TRBV3-2	TGTGCCAGCAGCCAAGATTTAGCGGGTGGGTACAATGAGCAGTTCTTC	CASSQDLAGGYNEQFF
TRBJ1-4	TRBD1	-	TRBV11-2	TGTGCCAGCAGCCGTGACAGGGAACGGGAAAAACTGTTTTTT	CASSRDREREKLFF
TRBJ2-3	TRBD2	-	TRBV11-3	TGTGCCAGCACCTTACGACTAGCGGGAGGGGTAGATACGCAGTATTTT	CASTLRLAGGVDTQYF
TRBJ1-1	TRBD1	-	TRBV7-3	TGTGCCAGCAGCTTAGACAGGGAAAACACTGAAGCTTTCTTT	CASSLDRENTEAFF
TRBJ1-2	TRBD1	-	TRBV19	TGTGCCAGTAGTGCCGGGACAGTCCTGGAGCTCACCTATGGCTACACCTTC	CASSAGTVLELTYGYTF
TRBJ1-2	TRBD1	-	TRBV5-4	TGTGCCAGCGGACCTCCGGGACAGGGTGCACGTGGCTACACCTTC	CASGPPGQGARGYTF
TRBJ2-5	TRBD2	once	TRBV7-9	TGTGCCAGCAGCTTAGGTTTAGGGAGCATTAGCGGGGAGACCCAGTACTTC	CASSLGLGSISGETQYF
TRBJ1-1	-	-	TRBV15	TGTGCCACCAGCACCGACGGGGGGGCCCTCCGGAACACTGAAGCTTTCTTT	CATSTDGGALRNTEAFF
TRBJ1-4	TRBD1	-	TRBV5-4	TGTGCCAGCAGCTTGGACAGGGGGTTTGCAACTAATGAAAAACTGTTTTTT	CASSLDRGFATNEKLFF
TRBJ1-1	-	-	TRBV29-1	TGCAGCGTTTGCAGGGAATTGAATACTGAAGCTTTCTTT	CSVCRELNTEAFF
TRBJ2-1	TRBD2	many	TRBV2	TGTGCCAGCAGGGCCGGGACTAGCGCCTACAATGAGCAGTTCTTC	CASRAGTSAYNEQFF
TRBJ1-5	TRBD1	-	TRBV7-8	TGTGCCAGCAGCCCCTCGGACAGGGTTGGCAATCAGCCCCAGCATTTT	CASSPSDRVGNQPQHF
TRBJ2-6	TRBD2	-	TRBV7-3	TGTGCCAGCGGACCCTCAATATCCGGGACTACCCCCCTCGTCCTGACTTTC	CASGPSISGTTPLVLTF
TRBJ2-7	TRBD2	-	TRBV5-1	TGCGCCAGCAGCTTGGATAGCGGGAGGGCTCGAGAGCAGTACTTC	CASSLDSGRAREQYF
TRBJ1-5	-	-	TRBV2	TGTGCCAGCAGTGAACGGCGGCCTGCTGGTCAGCCCCAGCATTTT	CASSERRPAGQPQHF
TRBJ1-1	-	few	TRBV6-5	TGTGCCAGCCGGGAAACTTTAAACACTGAAGCTTTCTTT	CASRETLNTEAFF
TRBJ2-7	TRBD1	-	TRBV4-1	TGCGCCAGCAGCCGGGGGACAGGGGGATCCAGCTCCTACGAGCAGTACTTC	CASSRGTGGSSSYEQYF
TRBJ2-7	TRBD2	-	TRBV10-3	TGTGCCATCAGCGGACTAGCGGCTTCCTACGAGCAGTACTTC	CAISGLAASYEQYF
TRBJ2-7	TRBD1	-	TRBV6-5	TGTGCCAGCAGTTACTCCTGGACAGGGTTCTACGAGCAGTACTTC	CASSYSWTGFYEQYF
TRBJ1-3	TRBD1	-	TRBV20-1	TGCAGTGCTAGTGCGGACAGGCTCTTAGGAAACACCATATATTTT	CSASADRLLGNTIYF
TRBJ1-6	-	-	TRBV24-1	TGTGCCACCAGTGAACAGGGCTCGAATTCACCCCTCCACTTT	CATSEQGSNSPLHF
TRBJ2-7	TRBD2	-	TRBV27	TGTGCCAGCAATCCACACGGGGCTAGCGGGGGTGGCGAGCAGTACTTC	CASNPHGASGGGEQYF
TRBJ1-1	-	-	TRBV19	TGTGCCAGTAGTATTTGGGGGGGCCGCCTGAACACTGAAGCTTTCTTT	CASSIWGGRLNTEAFF
TRBJ1-6	-	-	TRBV11-2	TGTGCCAGCAGCACCCGACAGGTTTCACCCCTCCACTTT	CASSTRQVSPLHF
TRBJ1-4	-	-	TRBV2	TGTGCCAGCAGTGAATCGGCAGGGTTTGCTAATGAAAAACTGTTTTTT	CASSESAGFANEKLFF
TRBJ2-2	TRBD1	-	TRBV6-5	TGTGCCAGCAGGGGGACAGGGAACGCCGGGGAGCTGTTTTTT	CASRGTGNAGELFF
TRBJ2-5	-	once	TRBV18	TGTGCCAGCTCACCACCTTCAGGAGAGACCCAGTACTTC	CASSPPSGETQYF
TRBJ2-5	-	-	TRBV6-1	TGTGCCAGCAGTGAAGATATAGCGCTCGGGACCCAGTACTTC	CASSEDIALGTQYF
TRBJ1-2	-	few	TRBV11-3	TGTGCCAGCAGCCACAGGGACCGGGACTATGGCTACACCTTC	CASSHRDRDYGYTF
TRBJ2-7	-	-	TRBV2	TGTGCCAGCAGTGAACAGGTCCCAGGAACCTACGAGCAGTACTTC	CASSEQVPGTYEQYF
TRBJ2-1	TRBD2	-	TRBV24-1	TGTGCCACCAGTGATCCGGGACTAGCGGGAGGACGGTCCTACAATGAGCAGTTCTTC	CATSDPGLAGGRSYNEQFF
TRBJ1-2	TRBD1	-	TRBV5-1	TGCGCCAGCAGTCCCGGGACAGAAAATTATGGCTACACCTTC	CASSPGTENYGYTF
TRBJ1-1	-	-	TRBV7-9	TGTGCCAGCAGCTTAGAAAAGAGGAACACTGAAGCTTTCTTT	CASSLEKRNTEAFF
TRBJ1-2	TRBD1	-	TRBV6-6	TGTGCCAGCAGTTCTCCAACAGGGGATGGCTACACCTTC	CASSSPTGDGYTF
TRBJ2-7	TRBD2	-	TRBV12-3/TRBV12-4	TGTGCCAGCACTAGCGGGGGCTTCTACGAGCAGTACTTC	CASTSGGFYEQYF
TRBJ1-1	-	-	TRBV6-5	TGTGCCAGCAGTTCCCTCACCGGGGGCACTGAAGCTTTCTTT	CASSSLTGGTEAFF
TRBJ1-1	-	-	TRBV5-1	TGCGCCAGCAGCTGGGGCGAGATGAACACTGAAGCTTTCTTT	CASSWGEMNTEAFF
TRBJ2-7	TRBD1	-	TRBV30	TGTGCCTGGACTTCAGGGGGCTCAGGCGAGCAGTACTTC	CAWTSGGSGEQYF
TRBJ2-7	-	-	TRBV3-1/TRBV3-2	TGTGCCAGCAGCCACCGGACTGGCAGAGCCGAGCAGTACTTC	CASSHRTGRAEQYF
TRBJ2-3	-	few	TRBV19	TGTGCCAGTAGCCCCTTCTCGACAGATACGCAGTATTTT	CASSPFSTDTQYF
TRBJ1-1	-	-	TRBV9	TGTGCCAGCAGCGTAGGGACTGGGGGGGTGACTGAAGCTTTCTTT	CASSVGTGGVTEAFF
TRBJ2-5	TRBD2	-	TRBV5-1	TGCGCCAGCAGCTCTTTGGGACTAGCGGGAGTGGGAGAGACCCAGTACTTC	CASSSLGLAGVGETQYF
TRBJ1-1	-	-	TRBV5-4	TGTGCCAGCAGCTTGATTGGGGCGTCGACCCTTGAAGCTTTCTTT	CASSLIGASTLEAFF
TRBJ2-2	-	-	TRBV18	TGTGCCAGTTCGCGGATCGCGAACACCGGGGAGCTGTTTTTT	CASSRIANTGELFF